This TCR beta chain comes out of a study of T cells after yellow fever vaccination. This CDR3 spans 14 amino acids. Per germline, CDR1 SGHTA and CDR2 FQGNSA. V was trimmed by 3 bases and J by 9 bases, leaving 15 bases between them. On this clonotype itself: Its target is unknown.

TCRdb reanalysed the 5' RACE reads using MiXCR and keeps one entry per CDR3 protein. Of roughly 330,000 distinct CDR3 sequences listed, under 5% are singletons. General study results and limits: FACS-sorted repertoires could contain abundant clonotypes contaminating from the bulk population. Weaker overall, the secondary response nonetheless peaked faster (day 5 versus 15). Overlap between CD4 and CD8 compartments was detected for a small share of clonotypes. The study re-detected most primary-vaccination clones after the booster (96% CD4, roughly 88% CD8).

The rearrangement uses TRBV7-2 and TRBJ2-1; D ambiguous. The source was PBMCs, collected 5 days after the yellow fever booster vaccination. The TCR sequence derives from a young man who received the YFV17D yellow fever vaccine. The CDR3 spells CASSFVNSWGEQFF. CDR3 DNA sequence: TGTGCCAGCAGCTTCGTTAATAGCTGGGGTGAGCAGTTCTTC.